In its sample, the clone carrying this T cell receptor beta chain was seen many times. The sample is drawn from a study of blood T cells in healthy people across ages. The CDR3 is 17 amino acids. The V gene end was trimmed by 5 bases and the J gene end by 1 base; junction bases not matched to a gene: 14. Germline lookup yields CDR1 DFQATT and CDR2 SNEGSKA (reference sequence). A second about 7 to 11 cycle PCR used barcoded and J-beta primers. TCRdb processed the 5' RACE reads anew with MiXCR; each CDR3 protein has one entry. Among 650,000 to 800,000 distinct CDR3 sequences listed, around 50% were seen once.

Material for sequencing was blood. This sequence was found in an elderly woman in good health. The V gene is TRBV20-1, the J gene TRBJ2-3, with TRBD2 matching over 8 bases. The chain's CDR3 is CSAAVRQRGRRTDTQYF. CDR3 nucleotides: TGCAGTGCTGCCGTGCGGCAGCGGGGGAGACGCACAGATACGCAGTATTTT.